This is a list of T cell receptor beta chains from one sample in a study of Graves' ophthalmopathy and Graves' hyperthyroidism. Using its own MiXCR run on the multiplex PCR reads, TCRdb lists one record per CDR3 protein. This table has 350,000 to 450,000 distinct CDR3 sequences, approximately 16% appearing once. Input material: peripheral blood. These TCRs come from a woman aged 18 to 35 with Graves' ophthalmopathy. The CDR3 runs from the conserved cysteine through the conserved F or W. D genes are given only for firm matches. Where a row states a size, it is once, few, many or the class of an expanded clone; other rows omit it.

d_call j_call v_call clone_size cdr3_nt cdr3_aa
. TRBJ1-5 TRBV12-3/TRBV12-4 many TGTGCCAGCAGTCCAGAAGGGGGTAGCAATCAGCCCCAGCATTTT CASSPEGGSNQPQHF
TRBD1 TRBJ2-5 TRBV12-3/TRBV12-4 many TGTGCCAGCAGTCCTTACTTTGGGACAGTCCGAGAGACCCAGTACTTC CASSPYFGTVRETQYF
. TRBJ2-7 TRBV9 . TGTGCCAGCAGCCTCGCGGACGGCTCCTACGAGCAGTACTTC CASSLADGSYEQYF
. TRBJ2-7 TRBV6-2/TRBV6-3 many TGTGCCAGCAGTTACCGAGGGGCCGAGCAGTACTTC CASSYRGAEQYF
. TRBJ1-5 TRBV4-2 many TGTGCCAGCAGCCCCCGCCTCGATGCCGGGGGGTACGGTAGCAATCAGCCCCAGCATTTT CASSPRLDAGGYGSNQPQHF
. TRBJ2-7 TRBV5-5 few TGTGCCAGCAGCTCCCAGCGGGTCTCCTACGAGCAGTACTTC CASSSQRVSYEQYF
TRBD1 TRBJ1-6 TRBV20-1 many TGCAGTGCTCGGGACAGGCCCGAGATGAATTCACCCCTCCACTTT CSARDRPEMNSPLHF
TRBD1 TRBJ1-5 TRBV13 . TGTGCCAGCAGCTTAGGCGAGGACAGGGGCAATCAGCCCCAGCATTTT CASSLGEDRGNQPQHF
. TRBJ2-4 TRBV9 . TGTGCCAGCAGCGTAGAAGAGAAAAACATTCAGTACTTC CASSVEEKNIQYF
TRBD1 TRBJ1-5 TRBV12-3/TRBV12-4 many TGTGCCAGCAGTCCACTAGCAGGGGGTAGCCAGCCCCAGCATTTT CASSPLAGGSQPQHF
TRBD1 TRBJ1-2 TRBV4-3 many TGCGCCAGCAGCCATGGGACAGGGGGAGGCTACACCTTC CASSHGTGGGYTF
TRBD2 TRBJ2-5 TRBV28 many TGTGCCAGCACCCAACCGGGACTAGCGGAGCGTCAAGAGACCCAGTACTTC CASTQPGLAERQETQYF
TRBD2 TRBJ2-2 TRBV11-1 . TGTGCCAGCAGCTCCCCGACTAGCGGGGCAGTCTACACCGGGGAGCTGTTTTTT CASSSPTSGAVYTGELFF
. TRBJ1-1 TRBV7-8 once TGTGCCAGCAGCCCACGACGGAATGAAGCTTTCTTT CASSPRRNEAFF
. TRBJ1-5 TRBV10-3 once TGTGCCACCAGCAGAGATTTGGCCGAAAGCAATCAGCCCCAGCATTTT CATSRDLAESNQPQHF
. TRBJ2-7 TRBV2 . TGTGCCAGCACACCACCGGCCTCCTACGAGCAGTACTTC CASTPPASYEQYF
. TRBJ2-4 TRBV6-5 many TGTGCCAGCAGTTATAAGGGGGGAAACATTCAGTACTTC CASSYKGGNIQYF
. TRBJ2-4 TRBV7-9 many TGTGCCAGCAGCCTCAGCGGAGCCAAAAACATTCAGTACTTC CASSLSGAKNIQYF
TRBD2 TRBJ2-5 TRBV6-2/TRBV6-3 once TGTGCCAGCACCCCCGATTTAACTAGCGGGAGGTCTCGCCAAGAGACCCAGTACTTC CASTPDLTSGRSRQETQYF
. TRBJ1-2 TRBV28 many TGTGCCAGCAGTTTACAGGGGTTCGGCTACACCTTC CASSLQGFGYTF
TRBD1 TRBJ2-7 TRBV11-1 many TGTGCCAGCAGCTTAGAACCCCGGACAGGGGGCTCCTACGAGCAGTACTTC CASSLEPRTGGSYEQYF
TRBD2 TRBJ2-7 TRBV2 many TGTGCCAGCAGGATAGCGGGAGCCTACGAGCAGTACTTC CASRIAGAYEQYF
TRBD1 TRBJ1-1 TRBV4-2 many TGTGCCAGCAGCCGCGAGGGACAGGGTGGGTCTGAAGCTTTCTTT CASSREGQGGSEAFF
TRBD2 TRBJ2-3 TRBV12-3/TRBV12-4 . TGTGCCAGCAGTCGGACATTCACTAGCGGGAGGGCAGATACGCAGTATTTT CASSRTFTSGRADTQYF
. TRBJ2-7 TRBV2 many TGTGCCAGCAGTTTTCGTAGGACTCGCTCGGACGAGCAGTACTTC CASSFRRTRSDEQYF
. TRBJ2-7 TRBV11-1 many TGTGCCAGCAGCTCGGCACCGGACGGAGGGGACTACGAGCAGTACTTC CASSSAPDGGDYEQYF
. TRBJ1-6 TRBV2 many TGTGCCAGCAGTCCATTCCTATCCGGGAATTCACCCCTCCACTTT CASSPFLSGNSPLHF
. TRBJ1-2 TRBV11-2 many TGTGCCAGCACCAAGGTAGATGGCTCGAAACTGGACTATGGCTACACCTTC CASTKVDGSKLDYGYTF
. TRBJ1-6 TRBV6-2/TRBV6-3 . TGTGCCAGCAGACCCCGGGACCTGGATAATTCACCCCTCCACTTT CASRPRDLDNSPLHF